This T cell receptor (beta chain) was retrieved from a study of T cell changes during pregnancy in multiple sclerosis. Germline CDR1 and CDR2: MRHNA and SNTAGT. Trimming removed 2 bases from V and 7 bases from J, with 10 bases in between. The CDR3 contains 13 residues. Repertoires were generated with immunoSEQ multiplex PCR, while TCRdb's copy carries only in-frame clones and drops some. The sample has around 70,000 clones, about 90% seen once; the top ten hold more than 1.1%. This TCR was recovered from a female donor with multiple sclerosis, enrolled in a pregnancy study. Sequences were derived from peripheral blood, sampled after pregnancy. The gene calls are TRBV6-4 and TRBJ2-3; D may be TRBD2 (6 bases). The CDR3 sequence is CASSDPGLNTQYF. CDR3 in DNA: TGTGCCAGCAGTGACCCGGGACTTAATACGCAGTATTTT.